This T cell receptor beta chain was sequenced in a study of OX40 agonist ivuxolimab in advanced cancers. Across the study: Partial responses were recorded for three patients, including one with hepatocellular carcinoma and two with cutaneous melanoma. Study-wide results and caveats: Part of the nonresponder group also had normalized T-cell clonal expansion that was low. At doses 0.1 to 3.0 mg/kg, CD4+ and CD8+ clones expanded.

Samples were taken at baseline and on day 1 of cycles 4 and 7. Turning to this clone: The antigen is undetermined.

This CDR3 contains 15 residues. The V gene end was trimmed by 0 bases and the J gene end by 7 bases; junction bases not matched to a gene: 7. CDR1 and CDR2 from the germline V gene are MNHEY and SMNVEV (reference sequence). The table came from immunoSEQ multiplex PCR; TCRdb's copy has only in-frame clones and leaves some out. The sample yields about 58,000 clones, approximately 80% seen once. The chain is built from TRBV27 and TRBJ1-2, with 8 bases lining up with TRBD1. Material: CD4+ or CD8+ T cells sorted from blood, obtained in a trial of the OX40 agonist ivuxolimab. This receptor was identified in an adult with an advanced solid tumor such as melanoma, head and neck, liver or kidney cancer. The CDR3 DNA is TGTGCCAGCAGTTTATCGTCAGGACAGGGAGGTGGCTACACCTTC. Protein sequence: CASSLSSGQGGGYTF.